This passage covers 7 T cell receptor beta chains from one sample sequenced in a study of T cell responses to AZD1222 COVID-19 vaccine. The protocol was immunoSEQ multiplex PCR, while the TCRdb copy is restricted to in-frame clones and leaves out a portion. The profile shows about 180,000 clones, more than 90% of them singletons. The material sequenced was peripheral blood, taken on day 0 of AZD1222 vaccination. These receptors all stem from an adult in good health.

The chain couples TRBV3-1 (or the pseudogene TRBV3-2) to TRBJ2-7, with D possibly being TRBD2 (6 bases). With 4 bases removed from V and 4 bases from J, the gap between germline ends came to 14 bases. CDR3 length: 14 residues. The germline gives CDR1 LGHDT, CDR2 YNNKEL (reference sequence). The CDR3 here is CASSPGSGFYEQYF. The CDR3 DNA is TGTGCCAGCAGCCCCGGGAGCGGGTTTTACGAGCAGTACTTC.

The DNA for the CDR3 is TGTGCCAGCAGCTTAGGAGGCGGGCAATTGAACACTGAAGCTTTCTTT. Translated: CASSLGGGQLNTEAFF. The chain carries TRBV7-8 and TRBJ1-1; D is ambiguous. The V and J ends lost 1 base and 0 bases respectively, with 12 bases between them. Germline values: CDR1 SGHVS, CDR2 FQNEAQ. The CDR3 extends over 16 amino acids. Filled out from reference TRBV7-8 and TRBJ1-1, the complete variable domain reads GAGVSQSPRYKVAKRGQDVALRCDPISGHVSLFWYQQALGQGPEFLTYFQNEAQLDKSGLPSDRFFAERPEGSVSTLKIQRTQQEDSAVYLCASSLGGGQLNTEAFFGQGTRLTVV.

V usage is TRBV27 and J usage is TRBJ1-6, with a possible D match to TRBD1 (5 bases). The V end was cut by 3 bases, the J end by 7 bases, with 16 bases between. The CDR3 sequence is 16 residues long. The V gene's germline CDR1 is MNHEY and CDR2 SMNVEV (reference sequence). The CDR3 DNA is TGTGCCAGCAGTTTGCCCCGGGACGGAGCCAATTCACCCCTCCACTTT. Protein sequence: CASSLPRDGANSPLHF.

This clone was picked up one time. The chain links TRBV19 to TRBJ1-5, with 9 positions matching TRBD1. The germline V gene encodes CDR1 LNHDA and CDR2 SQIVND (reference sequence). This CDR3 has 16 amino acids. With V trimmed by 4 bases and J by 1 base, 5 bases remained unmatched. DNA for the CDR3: TGTGCCAGTAGTACAACAGGGGGCCAGAGCAATCAGCCCCAGCATTTT. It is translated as CASSTTGGQSNQPQHF.

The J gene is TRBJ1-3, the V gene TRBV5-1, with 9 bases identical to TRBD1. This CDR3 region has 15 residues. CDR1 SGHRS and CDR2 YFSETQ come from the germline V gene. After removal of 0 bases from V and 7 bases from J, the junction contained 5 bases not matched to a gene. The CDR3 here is CASSLDPGQGNTIYF. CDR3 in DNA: TGCGCCAGCAGCTTGGACCCGGGACAGGGTAACACCATATATTTT.

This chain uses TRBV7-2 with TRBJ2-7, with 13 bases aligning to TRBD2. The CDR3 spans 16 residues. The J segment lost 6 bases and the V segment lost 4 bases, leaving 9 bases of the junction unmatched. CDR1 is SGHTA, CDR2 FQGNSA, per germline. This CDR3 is CASSSGLAGAVGEQYF. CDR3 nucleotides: TGTGCCAGCAGCTCCGGACTAGCGGGAGCAGTAGGCGAGCAGTACTTC.

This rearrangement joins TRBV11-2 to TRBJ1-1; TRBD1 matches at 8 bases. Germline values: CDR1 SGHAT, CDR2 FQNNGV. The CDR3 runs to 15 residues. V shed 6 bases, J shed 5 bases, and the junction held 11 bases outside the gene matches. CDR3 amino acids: CASSYMTGARTEAFF. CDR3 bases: TGTGCCAGCAGTTATATGACAGGGGCGCGTACTGAAGCTTTCTTT.